This TCR beta chain was obtained from a study of radiation and T cells in renal cell carcinoma. Findings of the study overall: In blood, top tumor clones expanded by 2 weeks, shrinking by 4. Baseline intratumoral clonotype presence is unknown without pretreatment biopsies.

Clones were sequenced by immunoSEQ multiplex PCR, and TCRdb holds only the in-frame ones, with some missing. Of about 150,000 clones listed, 87% are singletons. This clone has a single count. Its antigen remains unknown. Looked up from germline, CDR1 is MNHNY and CDR2 is SVGAGI (reference sequence). V was cut by 4 bases and J by 1 base, with 7 bases left in between. This CDR3 has 13 amino acids. As for time point: blood 2 weeks post-SBRT. Documented treatment: 15 Gy SBRT to primary tumor, nephrectomy 4 weeks later. The rearrangement links TRBV6-6 to TRBJ1-1, with D perhaps matching TRBD1 (5 bases). This clonotype was sampled from a woman between 50 and 59 years old with renal cell carcinoma. The sample here was blood, taken from a patient whose treatment included radiotherapy and nephrectomy. In DNA, the CDR3 is TGTGCCAGCAGTTTCGACAGGAACACTGAAGCTTTCTTT. Translating it yields CASSFDRNTEAFF.